Listed here are 12 T cell receptor beta chains from one sample, sequenced in a study of blood T cell repertoires in COVID-19. Sequencing was performed with immunoSEQ multiplex PCR; in TCRdb, only in-frame clones are kept and a portion is missing. The sample holds some 190,000 clones; 84% are singletons and the top ten take approximately 5%. Sample: peripheral blood. The receptor set was obtained from a woman in her 70s with active or convalescent COVID-19.

The rearrangement joins TRBV7-3 to TRBJ2-5; 8 positions match TRBD2. V was clipped by 5 bases and J by 4 bases; unmatched bases: 9. This CDR3 is 15 amino acids long. Looked up from germline, CDR1 is SGHTA and CDR2 is FQGTGA. CDR3 loop: CASSLIAGSGETQYF. CDR3 DNA sequence: TGTGCCAGCAGCCTCATAGCGGGATCTGGAGAGACCCAGTACTTC.

The V gene is TRBV2, the J gene TRBJ2-7, with D perhaps matching TRBD1 (6 bases). The CDR3 is made up of 14 amino acids. V was trimmed by 7 bases and J by 3 bases, leaving 16 bases between them. The germline V gene has CDR1 SNHLY and CDR2 FYNNEI. The CDR3 sequence: CASTRGQLNYEQYF. As DNA, the CDR3 is TGTGCCAGCACCCGAGGACAGTTAAACTACGAGCAGTACTTC.

CDR3 residues: CAGGQGPSYEQYF. CDR3 DNA: TGTGCCGGCGGACAGGGGCCGTCCTACGAGCAGTACTTC. This chain uses TRBV2 with TRBJ2-7; 9 bases are a match to TRBD1. Germline V gene sequence: CDR1 SNHLY, CDR2 FYNNEI. The V segment lost 11 bases and the J segment 1 base; nucleotides outside the gene matches: 6. The CDR3 totals 13 residues.

The count of this clone is one. This chain links TRBV18 with TRBJ1-2, with D possibly matching TRBD1 (6 bases). The CDR3 extends over 15 amino acids. Germline CDR1 is KGHSH and CDR2 is LQKENI. V dropped 2 bases and J dropped 3 bases, with 13 bases sitting between them. The CDR3 coding sequence is TGTGCCAGCTCACCAATACAGGGATCCCACTATGGCTACACCTTC. Protein product: CASSPIQGSHYGYTF.

This sequence joins TRBV15 and TRBJ2-1, with 7 bases lining up with TRBD2. Germline lookup yields CDR1 LNHNV and CDR2 YYDKDF (reference sequence). There are 21 residues in the CDR3. The junction had 30 bases not matched to a gene; V was cut back by 5 bases and J by 8 bases. The CDR3 DNA sequence: TGTGCCACCAGCGCAAGATCAGTGCGGGAGTACAGCAAGGCCTCCGCTCATGAGCAGTTCTTC. It encodes CATSARSVREYSKASAHEQFF.

The chain employs TRBV9 and TRBJ2-2; a possible D gene is TRBD1 (5 bases). Germline assignment: CDR1 SGDLS and CDR2 YYNGEE. Trimming took 4 bases from V and 1 from J, leaving 11 bases between them. There are 15 residues in the CDR3. The CDR3 coding sequence is TGTGCCAGCAGCACCACAGGAGTGAACACCGGGGAGCTGTTTTTT. Residues: CASSTTGVNTGELFF.

This clone has only one observation. The CDR3 loop reads CASSLGALTFTDTQYF. The CDR3 bases are TGTGCCAGCAGCTTAGGGGCCCTCACTTTCACAGATACGCAGTATTTT. This chain uses TRBV7-6 with TRBJ2-3; D is unclear. Germline CDR1 is SGHVS and CDR2 is FNYEAQ. Trimming shortened V by 1 base and J by 2 bases, and 13 bases separated the two germline ends. The CDR3 is made up of 16 amino acids.

The chain recombines TRBV5-1 with TRBJ1-2, with D hard to call. Germline V CDR1 and CDR2: SGHRS, YFSETQ. V shed 3 bases and J shed 3 bases, with 9 bases lying between them. The CDR3 covers 13 residues. CDR3 loop: CASSSGSYYGYTF. In DNA, the CDR3 is TGCGCCAGCAGCTCCGGGAGCTACTATGGCTACACCTTC.

Concerning this clone itself: This CDR3 is also generated by other DNA sequences in the sample. The gene calls are TRBV2 and TRBJ1-1; D gene uncertain. Deletions cut 7 bases from V and 1 base from J, with 4 bases between. The CDR3 runs to 11 residues. Germline CDR1 and CDR2: SNHLY and FYNNEI. This CDR3 reads CASTGNTEAFF. The CDR3 region has the DNA TGTGCCAGCACGGGGAACACTGAAGCTTTCTTT.

With respect to this clone: A much bigger clone sits one base away, suggesting this may be a read error. The genes are TRBV7-9 and TRBJ1-1, with a weak D call TRBD1 (5 bases). V shed 5 bases and J shed 2 bases, with 9 bases lying between them. The CDR3 length is 13 residues. In germline, CDR1 is SEHNR, CDR2 FQNEAQ (reference sequence). This chain's CDR3 is CASSLDRNTEAFF. The CDR3 coding sequence is TGTGCCAGCAGCCTCGACAGAAACACTGAAGCTTTCTTT.

This rearrangement joins TRBV28 to TRBJ2-1; 9 bases align to TRBD1. The CDR3 loop spans 16 amino acids. Germline V gene lookup returns CDR1 MDHEN and CDR2 SYDVKM. With V trimmed by 4 bases and J by 9 bases, 13 bases remained unmatched. Here the CDR3 reads CASSSIPGQGISEQFF. Written as DNA, the CDR3 is TGTGCCAGCAGTTCTATACCGGGACAGGGAATAAGTGAGCAGTTCTTC.

V is TRBV6-5 and J is TRBJ2-2, with D unclear. CDR1 and CDR2 from the germline V gene are MNHEY and SVGAGI. Deletions cut 11 bases from V and 2 bases from J, with 6 bases between. This CDR3 is 11 amino acids long. CDR3 residues: CASGNTGELFF. CDR3 coding DNA: TGTGCCTCGGGTAACACCGGGGAGCTGTTTTTT.